The 29 T cell receptor beta chains below were found in one sample sequenced in a study of glioma-infiltrating T cells after dendritic cell vaccination. The table came from immunoSEQ multiplex PCR; TCRdb's copy has only in-frame clones and leaves some out. The data contain 71,000 or so clones, around 86% of them singletons. Specimen: blood, collected before dendritic cell vaccination. The source of these receptors is a human donor with glioblastoma.

J is TRBJ2-7 and V is TRBV19; 10 nucleotides agree with TRBD1. Unmatched junction bases numbered 12, after V lost 5 bases and J lost 2 bases. This CDR3 contains 17 residues. Germline CDR1 is LNHDA and CDR2 is SQIVND (reference sequence). In nucleotides, the CDR3 is TGTGCCAGTAGTGTCGTCTCCGGGACAGGGGACCCCTACGAGCAGTACTTC. Translated, it gives CASSVVSGTGDPYEQYF.

The rearrangement links TRBV19 to TRBJ1-4; D ambiguous. CDR3 length equals 17 residues. V lost 1 base, J lost 1 base, and 13 bases lay in between. Germline CDR1 LNHDA, CDR2 SQIVND (reference sequence). The CDR3 sequence is CASSIGTGRGTNEKLFF. The CDR3, as DNA: TGTGCCAGTAGTATAGGTACGGGTCGTGGAACTAATGAAAAACTGTTTTTT.

The chain recombines TRBV18 with TRBJ2-7; a weak D match, TRBD2 (5 bases). The V end lost 3 bases, the J end lost 2 bases, and 14 bases lay between the germline ends. This CDR3 contains 15 residues. Germline V gene sequence: CDR1 KGHSH, CDR2 LQKENI. The CDR3 nucleotides are TGTGCCAGCTCACCTTCACAAACGACTACCTACGAGCAGTACTTC. Amino acid sequence: CASSPSQTTTYEQYF.

The rearrangement uses TRBV11-1 and TRBJ1-1; D gene uncertain. Trimming took 1 base from V and 1 from J, leaving 4 bases between them. The CDR3 loop spans 13 amino acids. Germline CDR1 reads SGHAT; CDR2 reads FQDESV (reference sequence). CDR3 sequence (DNA): TGTGCCAGCAGCTTAGAACAGAACACTGAAGCTTTCTTT. It codes for CASSLEQNTEAFF.

The chain joins TRBV6-6 to TRBJ2-7, with 8 positions matching TRBD1. The ends lost 3 bases at V and 3 bases at J; junction bases unmatched: 1. This CDR3 comprises 13 residues. Germline V lookup: CDR1 MNHNY, CDR2 SVGAGI (reference sequence). CDR3: CASSYGTGYEQYF. The CDR3 DNA is TGTGCCAGCAGTTATGGGACAGGCTACGAGCAGTACTTC.

The V call is TRBV2, the J call TRBJ2-5; 8 bases agree with TRBD1. V shed 5 bases, J shed 7 bases, and the junction held 9 bases outside the gene matches. This CDR3 is built from 14 residues. From germline, CDR1 is SNHLY and CDR2 FYNNEI. CDR3 loop: CASSPDREEVTQYF. DNA of the CDR3: TGTGCCAGCAGTCCGGACAGGGAGGAGGTGACCCAGTACTTC.

The genes are TRBV5-1 and TRBJ2-1; 7 bases match TRBD1. The J segment lost 5 bases and the V segment lost 4 bases, leaving 9 bases of the junction unmatched. The CDR3 consists of 15 residues. Germline values: CDR1 SGHRS, CDR2 YFSETQ. CDR3 region: CASSENLGTDNEQFF. The DNA for the CDR3 is TGCGCCAGCAGCGAGAACCTAGGGACAGACAATGAGCAGTTCTTC.

The V call is TRBV7-8, the J call TRBJ2-7; 11 bases are a match to TRBD1. This CDR3 has 15 residues. Trimming at V came to 1 base and at J to 5 bases, leaving 4 bases not matched to a gene. Germline V CDR1 and CDR2: SGHVS, FQNEAQ. CDR3 bases: TGTGCCAGCAGCTTAGATGGGACAGGGGGTAACGAGCAGTACTTC. This sequence encodes CASSLDGTGGNEQYF.

The V and J genes are TRBV6-6 and TRBJ2-1; 7 bases line up with TRBD2. There are 12 residues in the CDR3. In germline, CDR1 is MNHNY, CDR2 SVGAGI (reference sequence). J lost 9 bases, V lost 6 bases, and 5 bases had no gene match. The CDR3 reads CASSPGGFEQFF. Written as DNA, the CDR3 is TGTGCCAGCAGCCCCGGGGGGTTTGAGCAGTTCTTC.

The rearrangement uses TRBV15 and TRBJ2-3, with D unresolved. V was trimmed by 5 bases and J by 8 bases, leaving 14 bases between them. Germline-derived CDR1 and CDR2 are LNHNV and YYDKDF (reference sequence). The CDR3 has 13 amino acids. The CDR3 region has the DNA TGTGCCACCAGCGCCCTCCAATCGAGTACGCAGTATTTT. This gives the protein CATSALQSSTQYF.

The chain has TRBV11-1 and TRBJ2-7; D is possibly TRBD1 (6 bases). This CDR3 region has 15 residues. Trimming cost V 1 base and J 3 bases, with 13 bases left between them. Germline-derived CDR1 and CDR2 are SGHAT and FQDESV (reference sequence). The CDR3 nucleotides read TGTGCCAGCAGCTTAGAGGCAGGGGCGAACTACGAGCAGTACTTC. It specifies CASSLEAGANYEQYF. Complete variable domain (other parts from reference TRBV11-1 and TRBJ2-7): EAEVAQSPRYKITEKSQAVAFWCDPISGHATLYWYRQILGQGPELLVQFQDESVVDDSQLPKDRFSAERLKGVDSTLKIQPAELGDSAMYLCASSLEAGANYEQYFGPGTRLTVT.

The chain uses TRBV9 and TRBJ1-2; 7 positions match TRBD1. CDR1 is SGDLS, CDR2 YYNGEE, per germline. Trimming removed 4 bases from V and 6 bases from J; junction bases left unmatched: 12. The CDR3 totals 15 residues. CDR3 coding DNA: TGTGCCAGCAGCCCGAACAGGGGCGGCTTTGATGGCTACACCTTC. This encodes CASSPNRGGFDGYTF.

The genes are TRBV7-3 and TRBJ2-1, with 11 bases fitting TRBD2. Trimming cost V 0 bases and J 10 bases; bases outside gene matches: 8. The germline V gene encodes CDR1 SGHTA and CDR2 FQGTGA. CDR3 length: 16 residues. The CDR3 is CASSLTLAGGPGEQFF. CDR3 DNA sequence: TGTGCCAGCAGCTTAACGTTAGCGGGGGGGCCGGGGGAGCAGTTCTTC.

The chain recombines TRBV9 with TRBJ1-2; 9 bases line up with TRBD1. Germline V lookup: CDR1 SGDLS, CDR2 YYNGEE. Germline trimming cut 3 bases from V and 7 bases from J; bases unmatched to any gene: 7. This CDR3 comprises 14 residues. Here the CDR3 reads CASSAEQGASGYTF. The CDR3 DNA is TGTGCCAGCAGCGCCGAACAGGGGGCTTCTGGCTACACCTTC. The whole variable domain, filled in from reference TRBV9 and TRBJ1-2, reads DSGVTQTPKHLITATGQRVTLRCSPRSGDLSVYWYQQSLDQGLQFLIQYYNGEERAKGNILERFSAQQFPDLHSELNLSSLELGDSALYFCASSAEQGASGYTFGSGTRLTVV.

This clone was recorded once. The chain combines TRBV2 with TRBJ2-1, with 10 bases aligning to TRBD2. The CDR3 is 15 amino acids. J lost 0 bases, V lost 9 bases, and 5 bases had no gene match. The V gene's germline CDR1 is SNHLY and CDR2 FYNNEI. The CDR3 DNA reads TGTGCCAGTCTTAGCGGGGGGCACTCCTACAATGAGCAGTTCTTC. Its protein is CASLSGGHSYNEQFF. Filled out from reference TRBV2 and TRBJ2-1, the complete variable domain reads EPEVTQTPSHQVTQMGQEVILRCVPISNHLYFYWYRQILGQKVEFLVSFYNNEISEKSEIFDDQFSVERPDGSNFTLKIRSTKLEDSAMYFCASLSGGHSYNEQFFGPGTRLTVL.

The V and J genes are TRBV12-5 and TRBJ2-5; no reliable D call. The V and J ends lost 1 base and 4 bases respectively, with 10 bases between them. Germline values: CDR1 LGHNT, CDR2 FRNRAP. The CDR3 has 14 amino acids. The CDR3 DNA is TGTGCTAGTGGTTTGGCCCCGATCGGAGAGACCCAGTACTTC. As protein: CASGLAPIGETQYF.

The CDR3 bases are TGTGCCAGCAGCTTGTCGTCGGCCCCGGGAAGGGAAGCTTTCTTT. Its translation: CASSLSSAPGREAFF. The chain carries TRBV5-4 and TRBJ1-1; D call uncertain. Trimming shortened V by 1 base and J by 8 bases, and 18 bases separated the two germline ends. CDR3 length equals 15 residues. Germline CDR1 is SGHNT and CDR2 is YYREEE (reference sequence).

J is TRBJ1-1 and V is TRBV7-2, with a possible D match to TRBD1 (5 bases). This CDR3 is 13 amino acids long. Germline V gene sequence: CDR1 SGHTA, CDR2 FQGNSA. The V end was cut by 7 bases, the J end by 9 bases, with 18 bases between. The CDR3 bases are TGTGCCAGCACAAGTCAGGACACCAGAAAAGCTTTCTTT. Its protein product is CASTSQDTRKAFF.

The V and J genes are TRBV11-2 and TRBJ1-2, with 8 bases identical to TRBD1. The V segment lost 3 bases and the J segment 4 bases; nucleotides outside the gene matches: 4. In germline, CDR1 is SGHAT, CDR2 FQNNGV. The CDR3 is 14 residues long. CDR3 nucleotide sequence: TGTGCCAGCAGCTTCGGACAGGGTTCCTATGGCTACACCTTC. Residues: CASSFGQGSYGYTF.

This chain joins TRBV21-1 and TRBJ1-1; TRBD1 was called by the table and not checked on the DNA. TRBV21-1 is a recognized pseudogene. CDR3 length: 18 amino acids. The CDR3 sequence is CASSKLGQKRTGVTEAFF. CDR3 DNA: TGTGCCAGCAGTAAACTAGGTCAGAAGAGAACAGGGGTCACTGAAGCTTTCTTT.

The J gene is TRBJ1-5, the V gene TRBV7-8; D call uncertain. CDR3 length: 15 amino acids. Germline CDR1 reads SGHVS; CDR2 reads FQNEAQ. V lost 2 bases, J lost 4 bases, and 12 bases lay in between. CDR3 sequence (DNA): TGTGCCAGCAGCTTATCAGAGGTTAGAAATCAGCCCCAGCATTTT. It translates to CASSLSEVRNQPQHF.

The CDR3 protein is CASQQGSNEKLFF. The CDR3 coding sequence is TGCGCCAGCCAACAGGGGAGTAACGAAAAACTGTTTTTT. This chain links TRBV5-1 with TRBJ1-4, with TRBD1 matching 7 bases. CDR3 length: 13 residues. V was clipped by 7 bases and J by 8 bases; unmatched bases: 8. Germline V CDR1 and CDR2: SGHRS, YFSETQ.

The rearrangement uses TRBV7-6 and TRBJ2-6, with D possibly matching TRBD1 (6 bases). The germline V gene has CDR1 SGHVS and CDR2 FNYEAQ. V was cut by 7 bases and J by 0 bases, with 16 bases left in between. The CDR3 consists of 17 residues. The CDR3: CASTVGQRSSGANVLTF. In nucleotides, the CDR3 is TGTGCCAGCACCGTCGGACAGAGAAGCTCTGGGGCCAACGTCCTGACTTTC.

This sequence joins TRBV11-3 and TRBJ2-5; 9 positions agree with TRBD2. The V segment lost 1 base and the J segment 2 bases; nucleotides outside the gene matches: 5. The germline V gene encodes CDR1 SGHNT and CDR2 YENEEA. The length of the CDR3 is 16 residues. The CDR3 reads CASSLGSGGAQETQYF. In DNA form, the CDR3 reads TGTGCCAGCAGCTTAGGTAGCGGGGGTGCTCAAGAGACCCAGTACTTC.

This clone is medium-sized. The chain recombines TRBV7-9 with TRBJ2-1; maybe TRBD1 (6 bases). The V end was cut by 5 bases, the J end by 4 bases, with 12 bases between. The V gene's germline CDR1 is SEHNR and CDR2 FQNEAQ (reference sequence). The CDR3 spans 14 residues. CDR3 protein: CASSPRDTYNEQFF. CDR3 DNA: TGTGCCAGCAGCCCCCGGGACACTTACAATGAGCAGTTCTTC.

The chain employs TRBV2 and TRBJ1-6; TRBD1 matches at 8 bases. V was clipped by 4 bases and J by 5 bases; unmatched bases: 4. Germline V gives CDR1 SNHLY, CDR2 FYNNEI. The CDR3 covers 15 residues. As DNA, the CDR3 is TGTGCCAGCAGTGTGAGGGGACAGGATAATTCACCCCTCCACTTT. Translating it yields CASSVRGQDNSPLHF.

The chain joins TRBV4-3 to TRBJ1-1; D might be TRBD1 (5 bases). CDR3 length: 15 amino acids. Trimming left V 0 bases short and J 2 bases short, with 10 bases between. Germline loops: CDR1 LGHNA, CDR2 YSLEER. The CDR3: CASSQDWTPNTEAFF. The CDR3 nucleotides read TGCGCCAGCAGCCAAGACTGGACACCTAACACTGAAGCTTTCTTT.

The chain has TRBV5-6 and TRBJ2-5, with TRBD2 as a possible D gene (5 bases). Per the germline V gene, CDR1 is SGHDT and CDR2 is YYEEEE. The V end lost 1 base, the J end lost 0 bases, and 13 bases lay between the germline ends. The CDR3 covers 16 residues. In DNA form, the CDR3 reads TGTGCCAGCAGCTTGTTCGGGGTCGGGTACCAAGAGACCCAGTACTTC. As protein: CASSLFGVGYQETQYF.

This sequence joins TRBV5-6 and TRBJ2-4; D possibly corresponds to TRBD2 (6 bases). Deletions cut 2 bases from V and 8 bases from J, with 11 bases between. The CDR3 consists of 13 residues. Germline V gene sequence: CDR1 SGHDT, CDR2 YYEEEE. CDR3 coding DNA: TGTGCCAGCAGCTTCTCCGGGAGCGACATTCAGTACTTC. It encodes CASSFSGSDIQYF. Full variable domain (remainder filled in from reference TRBV5-6 and TRBJ2-4): DAGVTQSPTHLIKTRGQQVTLRCSPKSGHDTVSWYQQALGQGPQFIFQYYEEEERQRGNFPDRFSGHQFPNYSSELNVNALLLGDSALYLCASSFSGSDIQYFGAGTRLSVL.